This TCR beta chain was captured in a study of blood T cell repertoires in COVID-19 (TCRdb year 2020). With respect to the entire study: Samples from collaborators originated in the United States, Italy and Spain and spanned both the acute and convalescent phases of COVID-19. The material from the prospective study consisted of cDNA or gDNA derived from T cells, B-cell-depleted T cells, or PBMCs. Deeply sampled blood TCRbeta repertoires from subjects exposed to, actively infected with, or recovered from COVID-19 were included in the dataset. The repertoires were made available in a free public database intended to serve as a resource for research on the immune response to SARS-CoV-2. The samples were drawn from two sources: the first 160 participants of the ongoing ImmuneRACE study, and fewer than 1,500 subjects contributed by 6 global collaborators. The sample metadata nearly always contained a de-identified subject ID, COVID-19 status, age in years and sex. HLA class I and class II types, where available, came from metadata supplied by the sample provider rather than from assay-based typing. Study-level results and caveats: The quantity of clinical and demographic metadata differed by source and by participant and was supplied without curation.

About this clone: Its antigen is still unknown. Base qualities are not recorded, but no much larger clone differs from it by a single base.

Reading from cysteine to phenylalanine, the CDR3 counts 15 amino acids. This entry keeps only the CDR3 DNA: 45 bases, framed from base 1. From V the trimming removes 11 bases and from J it removes 1 base, while the gene matches leave 9 bases of the junction unaccounted for. Per the germline V gene (reference sequence), LNHDA is the CDR1 and SQIVND is the CDR2. The immunoSEQ Assay, a bias-controlled multiplex PCR, was used to amplify TCRbeta CDR3 regions from genomic DNA. The paper's processing steps were these. The number of nucleated cells in each sample was estimated by amplification of reference gene primers within the assay. Sequence reads were collapsed and filtered to measure the absolute abundance of every unique TCRbeta CDR3 rearrangement. Productive Simpson clonality was computed per sample as the square root of Simpson's diversity index over productive rearrangements. TCRdb provides this immuneACCESS table in a form limited to in-frame rearrangements. Some clones are lacking; in checked studies, under half of them reflect an unresolved V gene, and why the rest are absent is not known. That table furnishes V, J and clone size, whereas the DNA furnished D and trimming. The sample yields about 75,000 clones; around 88% were counted once. In total, the top ten clones hold approximately 6.4% of the sample.

Whole blood was collected in K2EDTA tubes by collaborating institutions according to the institutions' own protocols. For TCRbeta analysis, collaborators shipped samples as frozen whole blood, isolated PBMCs, or DNA extracted from either of those sample types. Sequences were obtained from peripheral blood. The chain employs TRBV19 and TRBJ2-5, with 11 bases aligning to TRBD2. The source is a woman aged 65 to 85 with acute or convalescent COVID-19. The DNA sequence reads TGTGCCTCCTCCCTGGGACTAGCGGCCCAAGAGACCCAGTACTTC. Translated, it gives CASSLGLAAQETQYF.